Listed here are 20 T cell receptor beta chains from one sample, sequenced in a study of neurological immune-mediated disorders. Each CDR3 protein is one row after TCRdb ran MiXCR on the 5' RACE reads. Of more than 100,000 distinct CDR3 sequences in the sample, less than 14% were seen once. Time point in this sample: longitudinal time-point 3. Material: PBMCs. The source is a female donor with HTLV-1-associated myelopathy (HAM/TSP).

This clonotype was counted many times. The chain couples TRBV9 to TRBJ2-7; the match to TRBD1 covers 11 bases. Germline CDR1 is SGDLS and CDR2 is YYNGEE. The V segment lost 4 bases and the J segment 2 bases; nucleotides outside the gene matches: 8. The CDR3 totals 16 residues. CDR3 region: CASSPGTGGPPYEQYF. The DNA for the CDR3 is TGTGCCAGCAGCCCCGGGACAGGGGGGCCCCCCTACGAGCAGTACTTC.

This clonotype was counted ten times or more. The chain is built from TRBV12-3 or TRBV12-4 and TRBJ1-6; D perhaps matches TRBD1 (5 bases). Between the trimmed V and J ends, which lost 1 base and 6 bases, there was a span of 13 bases. The CDR3 runs 16 residues. Written as DNA, the CDR3 is TGTGCCAGCAGTTTAGGAGGGGCACCACCTAATTCACCCCTCCACTTT. The encoded protein is CASSLGGAPPNSPLHF.

To note about this clonotype: A single base separates this from a much larger clone, so it may be a read error. V usage is TRBV6-1 and J usage is TRBJ2-7; D remains unclear. The CDR3 covers 11 residues. From germline, CDR1 is MNHNS and CDR2 SASEGT. V lost 7 bases and J 4 bases, leaving 8 bases between the germline ends. The chain's CDR3 is CASMTKYEQYF. The CDR3 DNA sequence: TGTGCCAGCATGACGAAATACGAGCAGTACTTC.

In the case of this clonotype: This could be a read error, since a much larger clone is one nucleotide away. This chain links TRBV14 with TRBJ2-7, with D unclear. V was pared by 5 bases and J by 2 bases, with 13 bases between. The CDR3 totals 14 residues. Germline CDR1 SGHDN, CDR2 FVKESK. The CDR3 bases are TGTGCCAGCAGCAAAATTACCGGGCCCTACGAGCAGTACTTC. This sequence encodes CASSKITGPYEQYF.

This clonotype was detected many times. The chain employs TRBV9 and TRBJ1-4, with D unclear. Germline CDR1 is SGDLS and CDR2 is YYNGEE. Trimming shortened V by 0 bases and J by 8 bases, and 14 bases separated the two germline ends. The CDR3 is 15 residues long. The CDR3 DNA follows: TGTGCCAGCAGCGTAGGACCCCAGCCAGGCGAAAAACTGTTTTTT. Protein product: CASSVGPQPGEKLFF.

A word on this clonotype: The junction and the germline gene differ at one end; a read error may be behind it. The rearrangement uses TRBV28 and TRBJ1-5; TRBD1 aligns across 8 bases. Germline-derived CDR1 and CDR2 are MDHEN and SYDVKM. This CDR3 is built from 14 residues. The CDR3 nucleotides are TGTGTCAGCAGTTTAGGACAGGGTGTGCAGCCCCAGCATTTT. It translates to CVSSLGQGVQPQHF.

As for this clonotype: A much larger clone lies a single base off, so this may be a read error. The chain has TRBV20-1 and TRBJ1-1, with a possible D match to TRBD1 (5 bases). The CDR3 runs 11 residues. Germline CDR1 DFQATT, CDR2 SNEGSKA (reference sequence). CDR3 DNA: TGCAGTGCTTGGGGGGGGGGTGAAACTTTCTTT. Its protein is CSAWGGGETFF.

This clonotype appeared many times. This chain joins TRBV7-2 and TRBJ2-3, with no clear D. Germline V gene lookup returns CDR1 SGHTA and CDR2 FQGNSA. The CDR3 is 11 residues long. Trimming left V 5 bases short and J 6 bases short, with 6 bases between. For the CDR3, the DNA is TGTGCCAGCAGCCTTCAGGATACGCAGTATTTT. This codes for CASSLQDTQYF.

This clonotype was counted at least ten times. V is TRBV20-1 and J is TRBJ2-1; D is uncertain. V was pared by 5 bases and J by 0 bases, with 11 bases between. This CDR3 spans 14 amino acids. Per the germline V gene, CDR1 is DFQATT and CDR2 is SNEGSKA (reference sequence). This chain's CDR3 is CSAFFASSYNEQFF. The DNA of the CDR3 is TGCAGTGCTTTTTTCGCGAGCTCCTACAATGAGCAGTTCTTC.

This clonotype came up many times. The chain has TRBV7-9 and TRBJ2-4, with D unclear. Trimming removed 1 base at V and 4 bases at J, with 8 bases between. Germline V gene sequence: CDR1 SEHNR, CDR2 FQNEAQ (reference sequence). This CDR3 comprises 14 residues. This CDR3 is CASSLETIKNIQYF. In DNA form, the CDR3 reads TGTGCCAGCAGCTTAGAGACCATTAAAAACATTCAGTACTTC.

At least ten counts were recorded for this clonotype. An end of the junction differs from the germline gene, which may be a read error. V usage is TRBV15 and J usage is TRBJ2-2, with D unresolved. From germline, CDR1 is LNHNV and CDR2 YYDKDF (reference sequence). The CDR3 loop spans 15 amino acids. The CDR3 bases are TGTGCTACCAGCCGGGTCGGGCCTAACACCGGGGAGCTGTTTTTT. This codes for CATSRVGPNTGELFF.

This clonotype has a count of ten or more. The chain is built from TRBV5-1 and TRBJ2-1; D may be TRBD2 (6 bases). Germline CDR1 and CDR2: SGHRS and YFSETQ. Trimming left V 9 bases short and J 9 bases short, with 13 bases between. The CDR3 extends over 11 amino acids. CDR3: CATRVEGEQFF. The CDR3 DNA follows: TGCGCCACCAGGGTGGAGGGTGAGCAGTTCTTC. Full variable domain (missing parts from reference TRBV5-1 and TRBJ2-1): KAGVTQTPRYLIKTRGQQVTLSCSPISGHRSVSWYQQTPGQGLQFLFEYFSETQRNKGNFPGRFSGRQFSNSRSEMNVSTLELGDSALYLCATRVEGEQFFGPGTRLTVL.

The CDR3: CSVAWASLTDTQYF. CDR3 coding DNA: TGCAGCGTTGCGTGGGCGTCCCTAACAGATACGCAGTATTTT. J is TRBJ2-3 and V is TRBV29-1; D gene uncertain. Germline V gene data show CDR1 as SQVTM and CDR2 as ANQGSEA. CDR3 size: 14 residues. Trimming took off 4 bases at V and 3 bases at J, with 14 bases between the two ends.

In this sample, this clonotype turned up many times. The J gene is TRBJ2-7, the V gene TRBV9; TRBD1 matches at 7 bases. Germline V lookup: CDR1 SGDLS, CDR2 YYNGEE. V gave up 3 bases and J gave up 2 bases; unmatched junction bases: 8. The CDR3 runs to 15 residues. CDR3 protein: CASSDPGTDPYEQYF. The CDR3 region has the DNA TGTGCCAGCAGCGACCCCGGGACAGACCCCTACGAGCAGTACTTC.

As concerns this clonotype: This may arise from a read error, as a much more abundant clone is one base away. The V and J genes are TRBV10-3 and TRBJ2-2, with D possibly TRBD2 on 6 matching bases. From germline, CDR1 is ENHRY and CDR2 SYGVKD. The CDR3 runs 16 residues. V lost 10 bases and J 2 bases, leaving 20 bases between the germline ends. The CDR3 DNA sequence: TGTGCCACCCAAACCCCGACTAGGTTAAACACCGGGGAGCTGTTTTTT. Translating it yields CATQTPTRLNTGELFF.

At least ten counts were recorded for this clonotype. This sequence joins TRBV7-2 and TRBJ2-7; D ambiguous. The V end lost 5 bases, the J end lost 5 bases, and 16 bases lay between the germline ends. CDR3 length: 14 amino acids. CDR1 SGHTA and CDR2 FQGNSA come from the germline V gene. Here the CDR3 DNA reads TGTGCCAGCAGCCTATCTTCGATCACCAACGAGCAGTACTTC. Protein product: CASSLSSITNEQYF.

This clonotype was counted only a few times. This chain links TRBV2 with TRBJ2-7; D might be TRBD1 (5 bases). The V gene lost 9 bases and the J gene lost 5 bases, with 14 bases spanning the gap. There are 12 residues in the CDR3. The V gene's germline CDR1 is SNHLY and CDR2 FYNNEI. Here the CDR3 DNA reads TGTGCCAGTAGAAATCAGGGCCACGAGCAGTACTTC. Encoded protein: CASRNQGHEQYF.

Details on this clonotype: One base away lies a much larger clone, so this may be a sequencing read error. This is likely a read error, given that the CDR3 carries no conserved phenylalanine or tryptophan at its end. The chain is built from TRBV4-1 and TRBJ1-5; perhaps TRBD1 as D (5 bases). There are 16 residues in the CDR3. V lost 4 bases and J lost 5, with 18 bases in between. Germline-derived CDR1 and CDR2 are MGHRA and YSYEKL. The CDR3 DNA reads TGCGCCAGCAGCCCAATGCCCCCAGGGCCGTATCAGCCCCAGCATATT. Its translation: CASSPMPPGPYQPQHI.

This clonotype occurred a few times. V usage is TRBV10-3 and J usage is TRBJ1-2; a possible D gene is TRBD1 (6 bases). CDR3 length: 12 amino acids. Trimming stripped 2 bases from V and 7 bases from J, with 8 bases between. The germline gives CDR1 ENHRY, CDR2 SYGVKD. As DNA, the CDR3 is TGTGCCATCAGTGAGACAGGGCTTGGCTACACCTTC. Protein product: CAISETGLGYTF.

The table lists this clonotype with a count of one. This chain connects TRBV20-1 to TRBJ2-1, with D perhaps TRBD2 (6 bases). Germline V gives CDR1 DFQATT, CDR2 SNEGSKA (reference sequence). V was shortened by 5 bases and J by 5 bases, with 19 bases between the two germline ends. The CDR3 length is 15 residues. The CDR3 nucleotides are TGCAGTGCTCAGAAGGAGAGCTGGGGGGACAATGAGCAGTTCTTC. Its protein product is CSAQKESWGDNEQFF.